This is a list of T cell receptor beta chains from one sample in a study of patients and donors after allogeneic stem cell transplantation. TCRdb processed the RT-PCR reads anew with MiXCR; each CDR3 protein has one entry. The table includes hundreds of thousands of distinct CDR3 sequences, more than 15% detected once. Sequenced input: blood, either unsorted or a sorted T cell fraction (not recorded which). Receptors were obtained from a human donor who was either an allogeneic HSCT recipient or a stem cell or donor lymphocyte infusion donor (not recorded which). It is not recorded whose cells these are; they may come from a transplant donor. The CDR3 runs from the conserved cysteine through the conserved F or W. A D gene is named only where the DNA matches it firmly. The size of a clone is reported for some rows only, either as once, few or many, or as a class for expanded clones.

clone size: .; J gene: TRBJ1-1; V gene: TRBV15; D gene: .; CDR3 length: 14; CDR3 DNA: TGTGCCACCAGCAGAGACTTGGGGCAAACTGAAGCTTTCTTT; CDR3 protein: CATSRDLGQTEAFF
clone size: many; J gene: TRBJ2-3; V gene: TRBV12-3/TRBV12-4; D gene: TRBD2; CDR3 length: 13; CDR3 DNA: TGTGCCAGCAGTTTGAGCGGGGGTCAGATGCAGTATTTT; CDR3 protein: CASSLSGGQMQYF
clone size: many; J gene: TRBJ1-5; V gene: TRBV12-3/TRBV12-4; D gene: .; CDR3 length: 15; CDR3 DNA: TGTGCCAGCAGCCTCTCGGGACACCACAATCAGCCCCAGCATTTT; CDR3 protein: CASSLSGHHNQPQHF
clone size: few; J gene: TRBJ1-4; V gene: TRBV11-2; D gene: TRBD1; CDR3 length: 12; CDR3 DNA: TGTGCCAGCAGCGCCAACAGGGGCAAACTGTTTTTT; CDR3 protein: CASSANRGKLFF
clone size: few; J gene: TRBJ1-1; V gene: TRBV12-3/TRBV12-4; D gene: .; CDR3 length: 17; CDR3 DNA: TGTGCCAGCAGATCCGGGACAAGCCAAGCTAGAAACACTGAAGCTTTCTTT; CDR3 protein: CASRSGTSQARNTEAFF
clone size: .; J gene: TRBJ2-7; V gene: TRBV5-1; D gene: .; CDR3 length: 14; CDR3 DNA: TGCGCCAGCAGCTTGGCCCCCCTCCCCGACGAGCAGTACTTC; CDR3 protein: CASSLAPLPDEQYF
clone size: .; J gene: TRBJ2-2; V gene: TRBV9; D gene: .; CDR3 length: 14; CDR3 DNA: TGTGCCAGCAGCGTAGGAGCGGACACCGGGGAGCTGTTTTTT; CDR3 protein: CASSVGADTGELFF
clone size: few; J gene: TRBJ2-3; V gene: TRBV29-1; D gene: TRBD2; CDR3 length: 13; CDR3 DNA: TGCAGCGTTCGGGGGGTTACCACAGATACGCAGTATTTT; CDR3 protein: CSVRGVTTDTQYF
clone size: .; J gene: TRBJ2-2; V gene: TRBV5-4; D gene: TRBD1; CDR3 length: 15; CDR3 DNA: TGTGCCAGCAGCTTTACAGGGGGAGGTTCCGGGGAGCTGTTTTTT; CDR3 protein: CASSFTGGGSGELFF
clone size: few; J gene: TRBJ2-2; V gene: TRBV6-2/TRBV6-3; D gene: TRBD2; CDR3 length: 19; CDR3 DNA: TGTGCCAGCAGTTACCCGGGACTAGCGGGGGGCCGACTCACCGGGGAGCTGTTTTTT; CDR3 protein: CASSYPGLAGGRLTGELFF
clone size: few; J gene: TRBJ1-4; V gene: TRBV20-1; D gene: .; CDR3 length: 13; CDR3 DNA: TGCAGTGCTAGTGGCAGTTTAAATGAAAAACTGTTTTTT; CDR3 protein: CSASGSLNEKLFF
clone size: few; J gene: TRBJ1-4; V gene: TRBV14; D gene: TRBD1; CDR3 length: 13; CDR3 DNA: TGTGCCAGCAGCCGGCGACAGGGTGAAAAACTGTTTTTT; CDR3 protein: CASSRRQGEKLFF
clone size: .; J gene: TRBJ2-7; V gene: TRBV29-1; D gene: TRBD2; CDR3 length: 14; CDR3 DNA: TGCAGCGTTGAGGGCGACGGGAGGGCGAGGGAGCAGTACTTC; CDR3 protein: CSVEGDGRAREQYF
clone size: many; J gene: TRBJ2-1; V gene: TRBV29-1; D gene: TRBD2; CDR3 length: 17; CDR3 DNA: TGCAGCGTTGTCCTCGGACTAGCGGGAGGTATTTACAATGAGCAGTTCTTC; CDR3 protein: CSVVLGLAGGIYNEQFF
clone size: few; J gene: TRBJ2-7; V gene: TRBV25-1; D gene: TRBD1; CDR3 length: 14; CDR3 DNA: TGTGCCAGCTCAGGAGGGACAGGGTCCAACGAGCAGTACTTC; CDR3 protein: CASSGGTGSNEQYF
clone size: .; J gene: TRBJ1-1; V gene: TRBV27; D gene: .; CDR3 length: 15; CDR3 DNA: TGTGCCAGCAGTTTCGGGGGGGTGCGGGTGTCTGAAGCTTTCTTT; CDR3 protein: CASSFGGVRVSEAFF
clone size: few; J gene: TRBJ1-5; V gene: TRBV12-3/TRBV12-4; D gene: .; CDR3 length: 14; CDR3 DNA: TGTGCCAGCACACGACGGAATAGCAATCAGCCCCAGCATTTT; CDR3 protein: CASTRRNSNQPQHF
clone size: .; J gene: TRBJ2-5; V gene: TRBV19; D gene: TRBD1; CDR3 length: 16; CDR3 DNA: TGTGCCAGTAGTAAGCCCGACAGGGTTTCGAGGGAGACCCAGTACTTC; CDR3 protein: CASSKPDRVSRETQYF
clone size: once; J gene: TRBJ2-2; V gene: TRBV20-1; D gene: .; CDR3 length: 17; CDR3 DNA: TGCAGTGCCCGAGGGGCCAGACGAGGGCGCTCTACCGGGGAGCTGTTTTTT; CDR3 protein: CSARGARRGRSTGELFF
clone size: few; J gene: TRBJ2-2; V gene: TRBV15; D gene: .; CDR3 length: 16; CDR3 DNA: TGTGCCACCAGCAGAGAGGTCGGGCAAAGGGCCGGGGAGCTGTTTTTT; CDR3 protein: CATSREVGQRAGELFF
clone size: few; J gene: TRBJ2-2; V gene: TRBV7-9; D gene: .; CDR3 length: 14; CDR3 DNA: TGTGCCAGCAGAGACGGGAAGAACACCGGGGAGCTGTTTTTT; CDR3 protein: CASRDGKNTGELFF
clone size: many; J gene: TRBJ2-1; V gene: TRBV20-1; D gene: TRBD2; CDR3 length: 15; CDR3 DNA: TGCAGTGCCTCAGGGGTGCTAGCGGGAAGCAATGAGCAGTTCTTC; CDR3 protein: CSASGVLAGSNEQFF
clone size: .; J gene: TRBJ2-2; V gene: TRBV6-2/TRBV6-3; D gene: .; CDR3 length: 16; CDR3 DNA: TGTGCCAGCAGTTACTCGACCCTAGGGAACACCGGGGAGCTGTTTTTT; CDR3 protein: CASSYSTLGNTGELFF
clone size: many; J gene: TRBJ1-2; V gene: TRBV29-1; D gene: TRBD1; CDR3 length: 15; CDR3 DNA: TGCAGCGTTGCCCCGAGGACAGGGCAAAACTATGGCTACACCTTC; CDR3 protein: CSVAPRTGQNYGYTF
clone size: few; J gene: TRBJ2-7; V gene: TRBV7-9; D gene: TRBD2; CDR3 length: 15; CDR3 DNA: TGTGCCAGCAGCGCGGGACTAGCGGTGGGGTTGGGGCAGTACTTC; CDR3 protein: CASSAGLAVGLGQYF
clone size: .; J gene: TRBJ1-2; V gene: TRBV7-9; D gene: TRBD1; CDR3 length: 17; CDR3 DNA: TGTGCCAGCAGTTCTAGACTCGGGACAGTGGGTAACTATGGCTACACCTTC; CDR3 protein: CASSSRLGTVGNYGYTF
clone size: few; J gene: TRBJ1-6; V gene: TRBV6-5; D gene: .; CDR3 length: 14; CDR3 DNA: TGTGCCAGCAGTTGGGGGACGGATAATTCACCCCTCCACTTT; CDR3 protein: CASSWGTDNSPLHF
clone size: few; J gene: TRBJ1-1; V gene: TRBV6-1; D gene: .; CDR3 length: 14; CDR3 DNA: TGTGCCAGCAAGGTCCTAACAGGATCCACTGAAGCTTTCTTT; CDR3 protein: CASKVLTGSTEAFF
clone size: few; J gene: TRBJ2-5; V gene: TRBV29-1; D gene: .; CDR3 length: 10; CDR3 DNA: TGCAGCTCCTTCAGGGAGACCCAGTACTTC; CDR3 protein: CSSFRETQYF
clone size: few; J gene: TRBJ1-2; V gene: TRBV6-5; D gene: .; CDR3 length: 11; CDR3 DNA: TGTGCCACTGAGGGAGGACATGGCTACACCTTC; CDR3 protein: CATEGGHGYTF
clone size: few; J gene: TRBJ1-4; V gene: TRBV12-3/TRBV12-4; D gene: TRBD1; CDR3 length: 13; CDR3 DNA: TGTGCCAGCCGCGGACAGGATAGGGAAAAACTGTTTTTT; CDR3 protein: CASRGQDREKLFF
clone size: .; J gene: TRBJ1-5; V gene: TRBV12-3/TRBV12-4; D gene: .; CDR3 length: 15; CDR3 DNA: TGTGCCAGCCGTACAGGGATAAGTAGCAATCAGCCCCAGCATTTT; CDR3 protein: CASRTGISSNQPQHF
clone size: .; J gene: TRBJ2-7; V gene: TRBV20-1; D gene: .; CDR3 length: 16; CDR3 DNA: TGCAGTGCTAGAGGGATTGGGACTCCGTTGAAATACGAGCAGTACTTC; CDR3 protein: CSARGIGTPLKYEQYF
clone size: few; J gene: TRBJ1-2; V gene: TRBV2; D gene: .; CDR3 length: 13; CDR3 DNA: TGTGCCAGCACATTCGACAGAGCTAATGGCTACACCTTC; CDR3 protein: CASTFDRANGYTF
clone size: many; J gene: TRBJ1-2; V gene: TRBV4-2; D gene: .; CDR3 length: 15; CDR3 DNA: TGTGCCAGCAGCCAAGAGAAGGGAGGGCACTATGGCTACACCTTC; CDR3 protein: CASSQEKGGHYGYTF
clone size: many; J gene: TRBJ2-3; V gene: TRBV6-2/TRBV6-3; D gene: TRBD1; CDR3 length: 13; CDR3 DNA: TGTGCCAGCAAGCCAGACAGGGAAGATACGCAGTATTTT; CDR3 protein: CASKPDREDTQYF
clone size: few; J gene: TRBJ1-5; V gene: TRBV7-2; D gene: .; CDR3 length: 17; CDR3 DNA: TGTGCCAGCAGCTTAATGGTAGGGGGGAAAGACAATCAGCCCCAGCATTTT; CDR3 protein: CASSLMVGGKDNQPQHF
clone size: many; J gene: TRBJ2-1; V gene: TRBV5-1; D gene: TRBD2; CDR3 length: 14; CDR3 DNA: TGCGCCAGCAGCTTTGCTAGCGGGAATGGTGAGCAGTTCTTC; CDR3 protein: CASSFASGNGEQFF
clone size: many; J gene: TRBJ2-3; V gene: TRBV12-3/TRBV12-4; D gene: TRBD2; CDR3 length: 15; CDR3 DNA: TGTGCCAGCAGTTTCCGGGGGAGGGGTGCAGATACGCAGTATTTT; CDR3 protein: CASSFRGRGADTQYF
clone size: .; J gene: TRBJ2-5; V gene: TRBV3-1; D gene: .; CDR3 length: 14; CDR3 DNA: TGTGCCAGCAGCCACGGCAGGGGCTCTGGGACCCAGTACTTC; CDR3 protein: CASSHGRGSGTQYF
clone size: few; J gene: TRBJ1-4; V gene: TRBV5-1; D gene: TRBD1; CDR3 length: 14; CDR3 DNA: TGCGCCAGCAGCTTACAGGGGGCGAAGGAAAAACTGTTTTTT; CDR3 protein: CASSLQGAKEKLFF
clone size: many; J gene: TRBJ2-5; V gene: TRBV6-2/TRBV6-3; D gene: TRBD2; CDR3 length: 14; CDR3 DNA: TGTGCCAGCAGTTCGGGACTAGCAAAGGAGACCCAGTACTTC; CDR3 protein: CASSSGLAKETQYF
clone size: few; J gene: TRBJ2-1; V gene: TRBV5-1; D gene: .; CDR3 length: 15; CDR3 DNA: TGCGCCAGCAGCACGGGACTCACTGATAGAAATGAGCAGTTCTTC; CDR3 protein: CASSTGLTDRNEQFF
clone size: many; J gene: TRBJ2-7; V gene: TRBV12-3/TRBV12-4; D gene: TRBD1; CDR3 length: 17; CDR3 DNA: TGTGCCAGCAGTTTTCAGGGACAGGGGATTTTGGCATACGAGCAGTACTTC; CDR3 protein: CASSFQGQGILAYEQYF
clone size: few; J gene: TRBJ2-7; V gene: TRBV21-1; D gene: .; CDR3 length: 16; CDR3 DNA: TGTGCCAGCAGCAAAGGGAGGAGATGCCCCAGGTACGAGCAGTACTTC; CDR3 protein: CASSKGRRCPRYEQYF
clone size: .; J gene: TRBJ1-3; V gene: TRBV5-1; D gene: .; CDR3 length: 15; CDR3 DNA: TGCGCCAGCAGCTTGGAGGGACAATCTGGAAACACCATATATTTT; CDR3 protein: CASSLEGQSGNTIYF